Listed here are 15 T cell receptor beta chains from one sample, sequenced in a study of cytomegalovirus exposure and HLA in healthy donors (dated by TCRdb to between 2016 and 2019). Preparation of the library involved the immunoSEQ multiplex PCR assay. For the multiplex PCR, a mixture combining 60 forward primers for TCR Vbeta segments and 13 reverse primers for TCR Jbeta segments was used. The table was pulled from immuneACCESS by TCRdb, which kept in-frame rearrangements only. Such tables lose some clones; where checked, under half of the loss comes from unresolved V genes, and the rest has no known cause. The sample table contains 150,000 or so clones; only one count was recorded for about four fifths of them. The biggest ten clones account for about 8.3% of the sample. Specimen: PBMCs. These receptors all come from a man aged 30-40 years in good health and CMV-seropositive.

This clone was seen just once. This CDR3 is CASSSPQGVSRHEQYF. In DNA form, the CDR3 reads TGTGCCAGCAGCTCTCCCCAGGGGGTGTCCAGACACGAGCAGTACTTC. The V call is TRBV7-9, the J call TRBJ2-7; 7 bases fit TRBD1. Germline trimming cut 4 bases from V and 5 bases from J; bases unmatched to any gene: 14. The CDR3 length is 16 residues. CDR1 is SEHNR, CDR2 FQNEAQ, per germline (reference sequence).

CDR3 amino acids: CAIRPGANEKLFF. The CDR3 bases are TGTGCCATTCGTCCGGGGGCTAATGAAAAACTGTTTTTT. This sequence joins TRBV19 and TRBJ1-4; D perhaps matches TRBD1 (5 bases). The germline CDR1 and CDR2 sequences are LNHDA and SQIVND (reference sequence). This CDR3 is built from 13 residues. Trimming pared 10 bases from V and 3 bases from J, leaving 12 bases between.

The chain employs TRBV4-1 and TRBJ2-7; D unclear. The CDR3 length is 15 residues. V lost 2 bases and J 2 bases, leaving 13 bases between the germline ends. From germline, CDR1 is MGHRA and CDR2 YSYEKL. CDR3 amino acids: CASSQSPRSAYEQYF. The CDR3 DNA sequence: TGCGCCAGCAGCCAAAGTCCGCGGTCTGCCTACGAGCAGTACTTC.

V and J are TRBV9 and TRBJ2-5; TRBD2 aligns across 8 bases. CDR1 is SGDLS, CDR2 YYNGEE, per germline. This CDR3 is 15 amino acids long. Trimming at V came to 5 bases and at J to 5 bases, leaving 11 bases not matched to a gene. The CDR3 here is CASSQRGSRVETQYF. The CDR3 DNA reads as TGTGCCAGCAGTCAGCGGGGGTCCCGGGTGGAGACCCAGTACTTC.

This clone was observed a handful of times. This chain connects TRBV6-5 to TRBJ1-1; TRBD1 might be the D (5 bases). V lost 0 bases and J 2 bases, leaving 7 bases between the germline ends. The germline gives CDR1 MNHEY, CDR2 SVGAGI. The CDR3 sequence is 14 residues long. CDR3: CASSYSQGNTEAFF. In DNA, the CDR3 is TGTGCCAGCAGTTACTCTCAGGGAAACACTGAAGCTTTCTTT.

V usage is TRBV6-1 and J usage is TRBJ1-6; 7 positions match TRBD1. CDR1 and CDR2 from the germline V gene are MNHNS and SASEGT. The CDR3 runs 17 residues. Trimming cost V 1 base and J 4 bases; bases outside gene matches: 7. This CDR3 reads CASSEDSGTAYNSPLHF. The CDR3 DNA reads TGTGCCAGCAGTGAAGACTCCGGGACAGCTTATAATTCACCCCTCCACTTT.

J is TRBJ1-2 and V is TRBV14; D gene unclear. Germline V gene lookup returns CDR1 SGHDN and CDR2 FVKESK. The V end lost 1 base, the J end lost 7 bases, and 16 bases lay between the germline ends. The CDR3 sequence is 15 residues long. CDR3 protein: CASSQVWTSLFGYTF. The CDR3 nucleotides are TGTGCCAGCAGCCAAGTTTGGACTTCCCTCTTTGGCTACACCTTC.

The CDR3 protein is CASSFFGLQETQYF. The CDR3 DNA sequence: TGTGCCAGCAGCTTCTTTGGACTTCAAGAGACCCAGTACTTC. This rearrangement joins TRBV7-2 to TRBJ2-5; possible D gene TRBD2, 5 bases. The CDR3 has 14 amino acids. The V gene's germline CDR1 is SGHTA and CDR2 FQGNSA. Trimming stripped 3 bases from V and 2 bases from J, with 10 bases between.

This clone was observed a handful of times. The V call is TRBV30, the J call TRBJ2-1, with a possible D match to TRBD2 (6 bases). The ends were cut back, 0 bases at V and 8 bases at J, with 11 bases in the middle. Germline V CDR1 and CDR2: GTSNPN, SVGIG (reference sequence). The CDR3 is 13 amino acids. CDR3 region: CAWSVQEGHEQFF. Here the CDR3 DNA reads TGTGCCTGGAGTGTACAGGAGGGCCATGAGCAGTTCTTC. Complete variable domain (other parts from reference TRBV30 and TRBJ2-1): SQTIHQWPATLVQPVGSPLSLECTVEGTSNPNLYWYRQAAGRGLQLLFYSVGIGQISSEVPQNLSASRPQDRQFILSSKKLLLSDSGFYLCAWSVQEGHEQFFGPGTRLTVL.

The CDR3 loop is CASRDGGGGRREQYF. The CDR3, as DNA: TGTGCCAGCAGAGATGGGGGGGGAGGGAGACGCGAGCAGTACTTC. The rearrangement uses TRBV27 and TRBJ2-5, with 7 nucleotides matching TRBD2. The J call is doubtful: the DNA matches TRBJ2-7 better. Germline V gene sequence: CDR1 MNHEY, CDR2 SMNVEV (reference sequence). The length of the CDR3 is 15 residues.

The chain uses TRBV9 and TRBJ1-1; D unresolved. The CDR3 is 13 amino acids. Germline CDR1 is SGDLS and CDR2 is YYNGEE. The V end was cut by 3 bases, the J end by 3 bases, with 9 bases between. The CDR3: CASSAQVDTEAFF. The CDR3 DNA is TGTGCCAGCAGCGCCCAGGTCGACACTGAAGCTTTCTTT.

This clone was observed a handful of times. The chain has TRBV4-1 and TRBJ2-2, with D tentatively TRBD1 (6 bases). Between the trimmed V and J ends, which lost 4 bases and 6 bases, there was a span of 18 bases. The CDR3 consists of 16 residues. Germline V gene lookup returns CDR1 MGHRA and CDR2 YSYEKL. CDR3 amino acids: CASSLGGTGLSGELFF. CDR3 nucleotide sequence: TGCGCCAGCAGCCTAGGAGGAACAGGGCTATCCGGGGAGCTGTTTTTT.

This clone has a handful of counts. The chain has TRBV6-6 and TRBJ2-3, with 9 bases identical to TRBD1. Germline assignment: CDR1 MNHNY and CDR2 SVGAGI (reference sequence). Trimming at V came to 1 base and at J to 4 bases, leaving 6 bases not matched to a gene. This CDR3 is 16 amino acids long. CDR3 nucleotide sequence: TGTGCCAGCAGTTACTTCGGGACAGGGCGGGCAGATACGCAGTATTTT. Protein sequence: CASSYFGTGRADTQYF.

The chain combines TRBV14 with TRBJ1-2; perhaps TRBD1 as D (5 bases). The V end lost 4 bases, the J end lost 2 bases, and 11 bases lay between the germline ends. The V gene's germline CDR1 is SGHDN and CDR2 FVKESK. The CDR3 has 14 amino acids. This chain's CDR3 is CASSPGGGNYGYTF. The CDR3 nucleotides read TGTGCCAGCAGCCCAGGCGGGGGGAACTATGGCTACACCTTC.

The chain couples TRBV7-2 to TRBJ2-7; 7 bases align to TRBD2. Germline V lookup: CDR1 SGHTA, CDR2 FQGNSA. The CDR3 is 15 amino acids. J was trimmed by 6 bases and V by 3 bases; bases with no gene match: 11. The CDR3 loop is CASSFPSAGEREQYF. The DNA of the CDR3 is TGTGCCAGCAGCTTTCCCTCGGCGGGGGAGCGCGAGCAGTACTTC.